This T cell receptor (beta chain) is from a study of T cell repertoires in cytomegalovirus infection. Study background: Public TCR beta signatures marked donors with CMV infection and the matching HLA. The study's findings and limits: In two of eight donors, the top clonotype was HLA-C-restricted CMV-specific. Cumulative frequency (of public TCR beta family members) identified carriers of CMV plus the relevant HLA.

This clonotype was counted many times. Antigen: not known. TCRdb passed the reads through MiXCR, listing each CDR3 protein once. The data hold approximately 250,000 distinct CDR3 sequences, with around 6.2% observed a single time. The CDR3 covers 17 residues. CDR1 KGHSH and CDR2 LQKENI come from the germline V gene. V dropped 3 bases and J dropped 8 bases, with 20 bases sitting between them. The chain couples TRBV18 to TRBJ1-6; tentative D call: TRBD1 (6 bases). This TCR was recovered from a human donor in good health (CMV status not recorded). Some clones in this sample may be carry-over from other donors' samples. Sequenced: PBMCs. The CDR3 sequence: CASSPRGLGAGYSPLHF. In DNA form, the CDR3 reads TGTGCCAGCTCACCCCGAGGTTTGGGGGCCGGTTATTCACCCCTCCACTTT.